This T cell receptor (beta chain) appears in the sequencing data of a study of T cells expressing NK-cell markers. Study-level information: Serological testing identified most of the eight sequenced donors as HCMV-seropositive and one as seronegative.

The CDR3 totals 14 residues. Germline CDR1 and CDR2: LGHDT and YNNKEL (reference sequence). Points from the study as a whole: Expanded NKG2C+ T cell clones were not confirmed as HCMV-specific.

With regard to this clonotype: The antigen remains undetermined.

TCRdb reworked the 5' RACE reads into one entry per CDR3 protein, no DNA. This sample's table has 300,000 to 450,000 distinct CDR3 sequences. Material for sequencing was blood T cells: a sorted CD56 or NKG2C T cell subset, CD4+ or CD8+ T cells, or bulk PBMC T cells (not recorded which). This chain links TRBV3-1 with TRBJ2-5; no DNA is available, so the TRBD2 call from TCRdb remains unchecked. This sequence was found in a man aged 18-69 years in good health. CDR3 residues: CASSRTTSQETQYF.